Each of the 29 T cell receptor beta chains below was sequenced from the same sample in a study of T cells after yellow fever vaccination. Using its own MiXCR run on the 5' RACE reads, TCRdb lists one record per CDR3 protein. The sample lists about 300,000 distinct CDR3 sequences; around 7% were seen once. The input for sequencing was PBMCs, taken around 45 days after the first yellow fever vaccination. These receptors were obtained from a man aged 18 to 29 who received the YFV17D yellow fever vaccine.

This clonotype has more than one count but fewer than ten. The chain links TRBV4-1 to TRBJ2-7; TRBD1 or TRBD2 may be the D gene (5 bases each). The CDR3 loop spans 15 amino acids. V dropped 4 bases and J dropped 0 bases, with 13 bases sitting between them. The germline gives CDR1 MGHRA, CDR2 YSYEKL. Written as DNA, the CDR3 is TGCGCCAGCAGCCCAGGATCGGGGCGCTCCTACGAGCAGTACTTC. This codes for CASSPGSGRSYEQYF.

A few counts support this clonotype. The chain has TRBV5-1 and TRBJ1-1; weak D call: TRBD1 (5 bases). The CDR3 covers 16 residues. V dropped 5 bases and J dropped 4 bases, with 21 bases sitting between them. Germline V CDR1 and CDR2: SGHRS, YFSETQ. The CDR3 DNA reads TGCGCCAGCAGATTCCTTGGGGGGGAAGCGAGCACTGAAGCTTTCTTT. Protein product: CASRFLGGEASTEAFF.

The CDR3 region is CASSPPAQGAGTQYF. The DNA for the CDR3 is TGTGCCAGCTCACCACCGGCTCAGGGGGCCGGTACGCAGTATTTT. The rearrangement uses TRBV18 and TRBJ2-3, with 8 bases identical to TRBD1. With V trimmed by 0 bases and J by 8 bases, 7 bases remained unmatched. This CDR3 has 15 amino acids. Germline CDR1 reads KGHSH; CDR2 reads LQKENI.

The V and J genes are TRBV3-1 and TRBJ1-2; D might be TRBD1 (5 bases). Germline-derived CDR1 and CDR2 are LGHDT and YNNKEL (reference sequence). The CDR3 contains 16 residues. The V and J ends lost 1 base and 4 bases respectively, with 16 bases between them. CDR3 in amino acids: CASSQGSGLDGYGYTF. The CDR3 nucleotides are TGTGCCAGCAGCCAAGGTTCGGGGCTGGATGGCTATGGCTACACCTTC.

This clonotype was found many times. The CDR3 loop is CSAAPTQGETQYF. As DNA, the CDR3 is TGCAGTGCTGCCCCCACTCAGGGGGAGACCCAGTACTTC. The rearrangement uses TRBV20-1 and TRBJ2-5; D is perhaps TRBD1 (6 bases). CDR3 length equals 13 residues. V lost 5 bases and J lost 5, with 15 bases in between. CDR1 and CDR2 from the germline V gene are DFQATT and SNEGSKA (reference sequence).

This clonotype occurred many times. This sequence joins TRBV4-1 and TRBJ2-3; 9 bases are shared with TRBD2. The germline V gene encodes CDR1 MGHRA and CDR2 YSYEKL. V shed 0 bases and J 5 bases; nucleotides not matched to a gene: 9. This CDR3 has 17 amino acids. The CDR3 bases are TGCGCCAGCAGCCAAGAGGCGGCGCGGGGGGGCCTAGATACGCAGTATTTT. Translation: CASSQEAARGGLDTQYF.

The chain couples TRBV23-1 to TRBJ2-7; the match to TRBD1 covers 8 bases. TRBV23-1 is an open reading frame, and its role is uncertain. V shed 1 base, J shed 2 bases, and the junction held 1 base outside the gene matches. The CDR3 spans 14 residues. CDR3 sequence: CASSQLDRAYEQYV. The CDR3 region has the DNA TGCGCCAGCAGTCAATTGGACAGGGCCTACGAGCAGTACGTC.

Many counts were recorded for this clonotype. The rearrangement uses TRBV9 and TRBJ2-7; tentative D call: TRBD2 (5 bases). The CDR3 covers 13 residues. V shed 5 bases and J shed 5 bases, with 14 bases lying between them. CDR1 and CDR2 from the germline V gene are SGDLS and YYNGEE. CDR3 sequence (DNA): TGTGCCAGCAGTGCGGGCAGTGGGGACGAGCAGTACTTC. It encodes CASSAGSGDEQYF.

This clonotype turned up a few times. The genes are TRBV13 and TRBJ1-1; 8 nucleotides align to TRBD1. The V segment lost 6 bases and the J segment 1 base; nucleotides outside the gene matches: 16. The CDR3 spans 18 residues. Germline CDR1 is PRHDT and CDR2 is FYEKMQ (reference sequence). In DNA form, the CDR3 reads TGTGCCAGCAGACCCCCGGGAGGCAGGGGGCTGGCGAACACTGAAGCTTTCTTT. Amino acid sequence: CASRPPGGRGLANTEAFF.

This chain links TRBV7-2 with TRBJ1-1; D is possibly TRBD1 (6 bases). CDR1 is SGHTA, CDR2 FQGNSA, per germline. There are 14 residues in the CDR3. V lost 5 bases and J 0 bases, leaving 10 bases between the germline ends. CDR3 bases: TGTGCCAGCAGCCGGGGGCGTTTGAACACTGAAGCTTTCTTT. Translation gives CASSRGRLNTEAFF.

The chain has TRBV6-1 and TRBJ2-5, with 7 bases that match TRBD2. V lost 4 bases to trimming and J lost 5 bases; unmatched junction nucleotides: 7. The CDR3 is 14 amino acids. The germline CDR1 and CDR2 sequences are MNHNS and SASEGT. CDR3: CASSVLGEGETQYF. CDR3 DNA: TGTGCCAGCAGTGTCCTGGGGGAGGGGGAGACCCAGTACTTC.

This clonotype was detected ten times or more. The V gene is TRBV25-1, the J gene TRBJ2-2; a possible D gene is TRBD2 (5 bases). The CDR3 covers 15 residues. Per germline, CDR1 MGHDK and CDR2 SYGVNS. Trimming left V 1 base short and J 2 bases short, with 8 bases between. Here the CDR3 reads CASSESGINTGELFF. The DNA of the CDR3 is TGTGCCAGCAGTGAATCCGGGATAAACACCGGGGAGCTGTTTTTT. The entire variable domain, with the rest obtained from reference TRBV25-1 and TRBJ2-2, is as follows: EADIYQTPRYLVIGTGKKITLECSQTMGHDKMYWYQQDPGMELHLIHYSYGVNSTEKGDLSSESTVSRIRTEHFPLTLESARPSHTSQYLCASSESGINTGELFFGEGSRLTVL.

V gene TRBV12-3 or TRBV12-4 combines with J gene TRBJ2-5; D possibly uses TRBD1 or TRBD2 (5 bases each). V lost 4 bases and J lost 7, with 25 bases in between. The CDR3 loop spans 17 amino acids. The CDR3 region has the DNA TGTGCCAGCAGTTGGGGGACGGGACGGGGCTTAACGACGACCCAGTACTTC. Translation gives CASSWGTGRGLTTTQYF.

This clonotype showed up just a few times. The chain recombines TRBV5-1 with TRBJ2-3; D tentatively reads TRBD1 or TRBD2 (5 bases each). The CDR3 extends over 14 amino acids. CDR1 and CDR2 (germline): SGHRS, YFSETQ. V lost 0 bases, J lost 4 bases, and 9 bases lay in between. The CDR3 here is CASSLAWDADTQYF. In DNA form, the CDR3 reads TGCGCCAGCAGCTTGGCGTGGGACGCAGATACGCAGTATTTT.

CDR3 nucleotide sequence: TGTGCCAGCAGTGGTCCGGGCATAGATACGCAGTATTTT. Its translation is CASSGPGIDTQYF. The chain carries TRBV12-3 or TRBV12-4 and TRBJ2-3; D unresolved. CDR3 size: 13 residues. Between the trimmed V and J ends, which lost 5 bases and 5 bases, there was a span of 11 bases.

This clonotype was counted ten times or more. This rearrangement joins TRBV20-1 to TRBJ1-5; D is undetermined. V gave up 4 bases and J gave up 0 bases, with 4 bases separating them. This CDR3 has 12 amino acids. The germline gives CDR1 DFQATT, CDR2 SNEGSKA (reference sequence). As DNA, the CDR3 is TGCAGTGCTACCCCTAGCAATCAGCCCCAGCATTTT. As protein: CSATPSNQPQHF.

This clonotype was picked up a small number of times. The gene calls are TRBV27 and TRBJ1-2; 9 bases are a match to TRBD1. This CDR3 is built from 15 residues. The trim removed 5 bases at V and 4 bases at J, leaving 8 bases unmatched. Germline V gives CDR1 MNHEY, CDR2 SMNVEV (reference sequence). CDR3 in amino acids: CASSPQQGAGYGYTF. The CDR3 DNA sequence: TGTGCCAGCAGTCCGCAACAGGGGGCAGGCTATGGCTACACCTTC.

This clonotype was observed a handful of times. This chain connects TRBV20-1 to TRBJ2-5; 11 nucleotides align to TRBD2. After removal of 6 bases from V and 1 base from J, the junction contained 16 bases not matched to a gene. Per the germline V gene, CDR1 is DFQATT and CDR2 is SNEGSKA (reference sequence). The CDR3 runs 18 residues. The DNA of the CDR3 is TGCAGTGCGCCCGAGCCCCTAGCGGGGGGCAACTTCCAAGAGACCCAGTACTTC. Translated: CSAPEPLAGGNFQETQYF.

The chain recombines TRBV20-1 with TRBJ2-3; 14 bases fit TRBD2. This CDR3 region has 15 residues. The germline CDR1 and CDR2 sequences are DFQATT and SNEGSKA (reference sequence). After removal of 6 bases from V and 1 base from J, the junction contained 3 bases not matched to a gene. CDR3 loop: CSAMGLAGGTDTQYF. The CDR3 nucleotides read TGCAGTGCGATGGGACTAGCGGGGGGCACAGATACGCAGTATTTT.

This clonotype was detected a few times. The rearrangement joins TRBV5-1 to TRBJ2-7, with no clear D. This CDR3 is 15 amino acids long. Germline values: CDR1 SGHRS, CDR2 YFSETQ. The V end lost 0 bases, the J end lost 3 bases, and 13 bases lay between the germline ends. The CDR3 coding sequence is TGCGCCAGCAGCTTGGCCATACTGACGGACTACGAGCAGTACTTC. Protein product: CASSLAILTDYEQYF.

This clonotype appeared many times. The rearrangement joins TRBV25-1 to TRBJ1-1; D not resolved. This CDR3 region has 14 residues. V dropped 1 base and J dropped 4 bases, with 10 bases sitting between them. Germline CDR1 reads MGHDK; CDR2 reads SYGVNS. The CDR3 DNA follows: TGTGCCAGCAGTGAATCCACCCCCGGCACTGAAGCTTTCTTT. This sequence encodes CASSESTPGTEAFF.

This clonotype was detected only a few times. The V call is TRBV4-3, the J call TRBJ2-4; the D gene is possibly TRBD2 (7 bases). From germline, CDR1 is LGHNA and CDR2 YSLEER. Trimming took off 0 bases at V and 9 bases at J, with 18 bases between the two ends. This CDR3 has 16 residues. The CDR3 bases are TGCGCCAGCAGCCAAGATTCGGCGGGGGCAAAGCGCATTCAGTACTTC. This gives the protein CASSQDSAGAKRIQYF.

This clonotype was seen repeatedly, ten times or more. V is TRBV7-2 and J is TRBJ2-2; perhaps D is TRBD1 or TRBD2 (5 bases each). The length of the CDR3 is 15 residues. Trimming took off 4 bases at V and 5 bases at J, with 14 bases between the two ends. Looked up from germline, CDR1 is SGHTA and CDR2 is FQGNSA. DNA of the CDR3: TGTGCCAGCAGCTCCCCCCGACAGCGGACCGGGGAGCTGTTTTTT. Protein sequence: CASSSPRQRTGELFF.

Ten or more counts support this clonotype. The chain carries TRBV6-1 and TRBJ1-2, with 11 bases lining up with TRBD1. V lost 3 bases and J lost 4; bases outside the gene matches: 4. The length of the CDR3 is 15 residues. From germline, CDR1 is MNHNS and CDR2 SASEGT. As DNA, the CDR3 is TGTGCCAGCAGTGACGGACAGGGGGCGTCCTATGGCTACACCTTC. It specifies CASSDGQGASYGYTF.

This clonotype was detected a few times. This sequence joins TRBV24-1 and TRBJ2-2; D is unresolved. The CDR3 has 13 amino acids. Germline V gives CDR1 KGHDR, CDR2 SFDVKD. V was cut by 4 bases and J by 3 bases, with 5 bases left in between. The CDR3: CATSDWDTGELFF. The CDR3 region has the DNA TGTGCCACCAGTGACTGGGACACCGGGGAGCTGTTTTTT.

The chain uses TRBV5-1 and TRBJ2-3; 16 bases line up with TRBD2. This CDR3 is 17 amino acids long. V gave up 5 bases and J gave up 5 bases; unmatched junction bases: 8. Per germline, CDR1 SGHRS and CDR2 YFSETQ. CDR3 bases: TGCGCCAGCAGTCCTGGGACTAGCGGGGGGGCCGAAGATACGCAGTATTTT. It translates to CASSPGTSGGAEDTQYF.

This clonotype was recorded at least ten times. The chain joins TRBV5-1 to TRBJ1-4; 7 bases are shared with TRBD1. J gave up 6 bases and V 4 bases, and 9 bases lay outside the gene matches. The length of the CDR3 is 15 residues. Germline values: CDR1 SGHRS, CDR2 YFSETQ. As DNA, the CDR3 is TGCGCCAGCAGCCCCAGTCAGGGGGGCTATGAAAAACTGTTTTTT. This codes for CASSPSQGGYEKLFF.

The V call is TRBV4-3, the J call TRBJ1-1, with D tentatively TRBD1 (5 bases). The length of the CDR3 is 13 residues. V was trimmed by 0 bases and J by 11 bases, leaving 13 bases between them. Germline assignment: CDR1 LGHNA and CDR2 YSLEER. Written as DNA, the CDR3 is TGCGCCAGCAGCCAAGACAGGGTTATGAGGGCTTTCTTT. Its protein product is CASSQDRVMRAFF.

This clonotype occurred a few times. The rearrangement uses TRBV29-1 and TRBJ2-3; D uncertain. CDR3 size: 10 residues. The V gene lost 6 bases and the J gene lost 6 bases, with 7 bases spanning the gap. Germline V gene sequence: CDR1 SQVTM, CDR2 ANQGSEA. In DNA, the CDR3 is TGCAGCGTGATCTGGGATACGCAGTATTTT. Protein product: CSVIWDTQYF.